Here is one T cell receptor (beta chain) with its context. This sample stems from a study of OX40 agonist ivuxolimab in advanced cancers. Unmatched junction bases numbered 9, after V lost 6 bases and J lost 2 bases. CDR3 length: 15 amino acids. Germline CDR1 reads MNHEY; CDR2 reads SVGAGI. TCRdb's copy holds only in-frame clones and misses some; the assay was immunoSEQ multiplex PCR. The profile shows around 90,000 clones, about nine tenths of them singletons. This rearrangement joins TRBV6-5 to TRBJ2-7, with 8 bases that match TRBD1. The material sequenced was CD4+ or CD8+ T cells sorted from blood, taken in a trial of the OX40 agonist ivuxolimab. This clonotype originated in an adult with an advanced solid tumor such as melanoma, head and neck, liver or kidney cancer. CDR3 bases: TGTGCCAGCAGACACCACGGGACAGGACCCTACGAGCAGTACTTC. Protein: CASRHHGTGPYEQYF.